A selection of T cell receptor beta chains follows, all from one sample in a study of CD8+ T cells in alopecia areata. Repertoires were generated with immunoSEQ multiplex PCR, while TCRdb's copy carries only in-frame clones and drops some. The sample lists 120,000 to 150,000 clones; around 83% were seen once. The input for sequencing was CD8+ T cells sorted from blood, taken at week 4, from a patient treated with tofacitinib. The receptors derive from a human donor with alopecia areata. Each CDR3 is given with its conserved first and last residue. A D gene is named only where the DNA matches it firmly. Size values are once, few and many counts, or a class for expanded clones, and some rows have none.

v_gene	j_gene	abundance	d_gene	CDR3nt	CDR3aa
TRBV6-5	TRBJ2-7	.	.	TGTGCCAGCAGTTACTCGGACTTACCTGACGAGCAGTACTTC	CASSYSDLPDEQYF
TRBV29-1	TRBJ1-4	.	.	TGCAGCGTTGAACGGGACGAAAAACTGTTTTTT	CSVERDEKLFF
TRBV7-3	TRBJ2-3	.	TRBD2	TGTGCCAGCAGCTCTAGCGGGGGGGCCCCAGATACGCAGTATTTT	CASSSSGGAPDTQYF
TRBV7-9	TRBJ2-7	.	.	TGTGCCAGCAGCCCGACCTATCGCGGCTCCTACGAGCAGTACTTC	CASSPTYRGSYEQYF
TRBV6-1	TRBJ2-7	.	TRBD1	TGTGCCAGCAGTGAAGAGGGAGACAGGGGGATCTACGAGCAGTACTTC	CASSEEGDRGIYEQYF
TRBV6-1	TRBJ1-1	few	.	TGTGCCAGCAGCCCCAGGGTTCTGGACACTGAAGCTTTCTTT	CASSPRVLDTEAFF
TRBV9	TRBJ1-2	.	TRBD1	TGTGCCAGCAGCCCCTGGACAGGGGGCGCCGACTATGGCTACACCTTC	CASSPWTGGADYGYTF
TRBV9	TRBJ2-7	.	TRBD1	TGTGCCAGCAGCCCCCGGACAGGGGTCGAGCAGTACTTC	CASSPRTGVEQYF
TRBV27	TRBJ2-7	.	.	TGTGCCAGCAGTCCCGACGTGACCAGCTCCTACGAGCAGTACTTC	CASSPDVTSSYEQYF
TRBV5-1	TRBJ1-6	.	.	TGCGCCAGCAGCTTGGGGGGATCCGCCTATAATTCACCCCTCCACTTT	CASSLGGSAYNSPLHF
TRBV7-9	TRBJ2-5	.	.	TGTGCCAGCAGCTTGGGACGTTCGAAAGAGACCCAGTACTTC	CASSLGRSKETQYF
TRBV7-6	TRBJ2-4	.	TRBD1	TGTGCCAGCAGCTCGGGACAGGGTTTAGCCAAAAACATTCAGTACTTC	CASSSGQGLAKNIQYF
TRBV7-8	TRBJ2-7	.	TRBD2	TGTGCCAGCAGCTTAGAGAGACTAGCGGGATCCTACGAGCAGTACTTC	CASSLERLAGSYEQYF
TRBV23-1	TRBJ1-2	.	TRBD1	TGCGCCAGCAGTCAAGAGGGGGACAGATATACGATTGGCTACACCTTC	CASSQEGDRYTIGYTF
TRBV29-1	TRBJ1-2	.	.	TGCAGCGTTGAAGATCGGCAGGGACTCAGCTATGGCTACACCTTC	CSVEDRQGLSYGYTF
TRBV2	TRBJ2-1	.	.	TGTGCCAGCAGTGACCTGGACCAAGTCTACAATGAGCAGTTCTTC	CASSDLDQVYNEQFF
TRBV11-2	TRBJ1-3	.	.	TGTGCCAGCAGCTTAGTCCGGATCCCCTCTGGAAACACCATATATTTT	CASSLVRIPSGNTIYF
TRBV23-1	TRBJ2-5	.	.	TGCGCCAGGGGACGTATAAAAGAGACCCAGTACTTC	CARGRIKETQYF
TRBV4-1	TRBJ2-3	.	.	TGCGCCAGCAGCCCTCGCGACACAGATACGCAGTATTTT	CASSPRDTDTQYF
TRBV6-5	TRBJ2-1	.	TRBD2	TGTGCCAGCAGTTATCTAGCGGGATCATACAATGAGCAGTTCTTC	CASSYLAGSYNEQFF
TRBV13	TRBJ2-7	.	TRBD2	TGTGCCAGCAGCCTAAGGACTAGCGGGCCCTACGAGCAGTACTTC	CASSLRTSGPYEQYF
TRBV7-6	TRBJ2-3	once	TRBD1	TGTGCCAGCGGACAGGGGGCGAACGCAGATACGCAGTATTTT	CASGQGANADTQYF
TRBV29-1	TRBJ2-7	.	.	TGCAGCGTTGAAAACCAGGGTTCCTCCTACGAGCAGTACTTC	CSVENQGSSYEQYF
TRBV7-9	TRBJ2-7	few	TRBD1	TGTGCCAGCAGCGGACCCGAGCCGGGACAGGGGACCTACGAGCAGTACTTC	CASSGPEPGQGTYEQYF
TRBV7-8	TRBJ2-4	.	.	TGTGCCAGCAGCCACACCCTAGGAGGCGACATTCAGTACTTC	CASSHTLGGDIQYF
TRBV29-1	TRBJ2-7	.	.	TGCAGCGCCCTGGACAGTTACGAGCAGTACTTC	CSALDSYEQYF
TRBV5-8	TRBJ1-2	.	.	TGTGCCAGCAGCCCTTGGCGGGGACAAGCTAACTATGGCTACACCTTC	CASSPWRGQANYGYTF
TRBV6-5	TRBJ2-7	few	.	TGTGCCAGCAGTTACTCGGTAGGGGATTACGAGCAGTACTTC	CASSYSVGDYEQYF
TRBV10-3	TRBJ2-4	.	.	TGTGCCATCAGTGAGGGGTATGGAGGATTCGGCATTCAGTACTTC	CAISEGYGGFGIQYF
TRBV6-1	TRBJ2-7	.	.	TGTGCCAGCAACAGGGATCTCGAGCAGTACTTC	CASNRDLEQYF
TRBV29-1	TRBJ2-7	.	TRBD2	TGCAGCGTTGAAGGGACTAGCGGGGGTCCCTCCTACGAGCAGTACTTC	CSVEGTSGGPSYEQYF
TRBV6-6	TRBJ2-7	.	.	TGTGCCAGCAGTGGGCAGTTTAACTACTCCTCCTACGAGCAGTACTTC	CASSGQFNYSSYEQYF
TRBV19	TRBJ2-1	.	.	TGTGCCAGTAGTATAGGTGGAAATGAGCAGTTCTTC	CASSIGGNEQFF
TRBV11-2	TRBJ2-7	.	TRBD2	TGTGCCAGCAGCTTAGTTACTAGCGGACCCACCTACGAGCAGTACTTC	CASSLVTSGPTYEQYF
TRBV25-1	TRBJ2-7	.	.	TGTGCCACCAACCCTCCAGGGGGGAGTTACGAGCAGTACTTC	CATNPPGGSYEQYF
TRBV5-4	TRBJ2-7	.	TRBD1	TGTGCCAGCAGCTTGGGGGACAGCTCCTACGAGCAGTACTTC	CASSLGDSSYEQYF
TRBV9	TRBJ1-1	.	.	TGTGCCAGCAGCGTTAGTGACACTGAAGCTTTCTTT	CASSVSDTEAFF
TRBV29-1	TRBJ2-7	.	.	TGCAGCGCCCAAGCAGGGGCCTCCTACGAGCAGTACTTC	CSAQAGASYEQYF
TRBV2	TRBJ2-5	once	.	TGTGCCAACGACAGGGAGGGAGTACAAGAGACCCAGTACTTC	CANDREGVQETQYF
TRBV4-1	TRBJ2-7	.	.	TGCGCCAGCGGGACCGGGACCGGTGCCCTCTACGAGCAGTACTTC	CASGTGTGALYEQYF
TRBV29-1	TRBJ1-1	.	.	TGCAGCGTTGAAGATACAGGGAACACTGAAGCTTTCTTT	CSVEDTGNTEAFF
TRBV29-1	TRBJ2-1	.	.	TGCAGCGTTCCCTGGGGGGTCCATGAGCAGTTCTTC	CSVPWGVHEQFF
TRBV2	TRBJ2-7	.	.	TGTGCCAGCAGTGAATTTGCGGAAACCTACGAGCAGTACTTC	CASSEFAETYEQYF
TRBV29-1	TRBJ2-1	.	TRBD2	TGCAGCGTGGCCCCCGGGACTAGAGGCGATGAGCAGTTCTTC	CSVAPGTRGDEQFF
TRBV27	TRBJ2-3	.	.	TGTGCCAGCAGTTTTCGAGCGAGAAACACAGATACGCAGTATTTT	CASSFRARNTDTQYF
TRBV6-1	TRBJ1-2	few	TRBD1	TGTGCCAGCAGTCCCCGGGACAGGGGGCCTGATGGCTACACCTTC	CASSPRDRGPDGYTF
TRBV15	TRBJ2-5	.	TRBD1	TGTGCCACCAGCAGAGAAGGGACAGAACAAGAGACCCAGTACTTC	CATSREGTEQETQYF
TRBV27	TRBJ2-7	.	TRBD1	TGTGCCAGCAGTTCCCGGGACAGGGTCTACGAGCAGTACTTC	CASSSRDRVYEQYF
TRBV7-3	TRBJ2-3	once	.	TGTGCCAGCAGCTTAGTGGGGTCCACAGATACGCAGTATTTT	CASSLVGSTDTQYF
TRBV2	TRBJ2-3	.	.	TGTGCCAGCAGTGGTCTGAAGGGGACGGTCTCAGATACGCAGTATTTT	CASSGLKGTVSDTQYF